The 11 T cell receptor beta chains given below trace back to one sample, sequenced in a study of T-cell memory formation after mild COVID-19. TCRdb reprocessed the 5' RACE reads with MiXCR, giving one entry per CDR3 protein. This repertoire shows approximately 570,000 distinct CDR3 sequences, 18% found once; its top ten account for around 12%. Sequencing was carried out using PBMCs or a T cell subset sorted from them (not recorded which). These receptors came from an adult woman who had mild COVID-19 (a few samples of this study predate the infection). Cell type and time point are not known.

The rearrangement joins TRBV3-1 to TRBJ2-2; no clear D. CDR3 length: 14 residues. Trimming left V 0 bases short and J 8 bases short, with 10 bases between. CDR1 is LGHDT and CDR2 is YNNKEL in the germline V gene (reference sequence). The CDR3 region is CASSQDYLLGELFF. The CDR3 bases are TGTGCCAGCAGCCAAGATTACCTGTTAGGGGAGCTGTTTTTT.

The V call is TRBV12-3 or TRBV12-4, the J call TRBJ2-5; 7 bases map to TRBD1. The V gene end was trimmed by 6 bases and the J gene end by 3 bases; junction bases not matched to a gene: 7. The CDR3 totals 14 residues. CDR3 sequence reads: CASRMTGTEETQYF. The CDR3 coding sequence is TGTGCCAGCAGAATGACCGGGACAGAAGAGACCCAGTACTTC.

The rearrangement joins TRBV20-1 to TRBJ1-1; TRBD1 agrees at 7 bases. The length of the CDR3 is 14 residues. The germline gives CDR1 DFQATT, CDR2 SNEGSKA (reference sequence). V was clipped by 3 bases and J by 2 bases; unmatched bases: 6. Written as DNA, the CDR3 is TGCAGTGCTAGTTCAGGGACAGTTAACACTGAAGCTTTCTTT. This encodes CSASSGTVNTEAFF.

This clonotype was seen repeatedly, ten times or more. One end of the junction does not line up with germline, which may come from a read error. V is TRBV5-1 and J is TRBJ2-1; 7 bases are shared with TRBD1. Germline V lookup: CDR1 SGHRS, CDR2 YFSETQ. This CDR3 has 12 amino acids. CDR3 region: CASSLAGGKVVF. The CDR3 DNA follows: TGCGCCAGCAGCTTGGCAGGGGGTAAGGTGGTCTTC.

The gene calls are TRBV20-1 and TRBJ2-3, with D unresolved. CDR1 and CDR2 (germline): DFQATT, SNEGSKA (reference sequence). This CDR3 comprises 12 residues. CDR3 amino acids: CIGLIGTDTQYF. CDR3 nucleotide sequence: TGCATCGGCTTAATTGGTACAGATACGCAGTATTTT.

This clonotype was observed a few times. V gene TRBV11-3 combines with J gene TRBJ2-1; 8 bases match TRBD1. CDR3 length: 15 amino acids. Looked up from germline, CDR1 is SGHNT and CDR2 is YENEEA. V was pared by 8 bases and J by 7 bases, with 13 bases of the junction left unmatched. The CDR3 loop is CASRKTGAGENEQFF. CDR3 nucleotides: TGTGCCAGCCGTAAGACAGGGGCAGGGGAAAATGAGCAGTTCTTC.

This clonotype has a handful of counts. The chain uses TRBV20-1 and TRBJ1-2; D may be TRBD1 (6 bases). The CDR3 totals 13 residues. Trimming shortened V by 6 bases and J by 8 bases, and 19 bases separated the two germline ends. Germline V gene data show CDR1 as DFQATT and CDR2 as SNEGSKA (reference sequence). In DNA, the CDR3 is TGCAGTGCCGGGGTCGGGGGGCGCCGCGGCTACACCTTC. Residues: CSAGVGGRRGYTF.

This clonotype was seen only a few times. The chain combines TRBV10-3 with TRBJ2-1; D possibly corresponds to TRBD1 (6 bases). In germline, CDR1 is ENHRY, CDR2 SYGVKD. This CDR3 is 14 amino acids long. The ends were cut back, 3 bases at V and 8 bases at J, with 14 bases in the middle. This CDR3 is CAISEPGVVDEQFF. DNA for the CDR3: TGTGCCATCAGTGAACCAGGGGTCGTCGATGAGCAGTTCTTC.

There are a few counts of this clonotype. The J gene is TRBJ2-5, the V gene TRBV25-1, with 10 bases aligning to TRBD2. Germline loops: CDR1 MGHDK, CDR2 SYGVNS. V gave up 2 bases and J gave up 5 bases; unmatched junction bases: 8. The CDR3 runs 16 residues. DNA for the CDR3: TGTGCCAGCAGTGAACGAAGGGGACTAGCGTTGGAGACCCAGTACTTC. This codes for CASSERRGLALETQYF.

In this sample, this clonotype turned up many times. V usage is TRBV5-6 and J usage is TRBJ2-1, with D perhaps matching TRBD2 (6 bases). V dropped 4 bases and J dropped 4 bases, with 15 bases sitting between them. The CDR3 length is 15 residues. Germline V CDR1 and CDR2: SGHDT, YYEEEE. The CDR3 reads CASSPSGTPYNEQFF. CDR3 in DNA: TGTGCCAGCAGCCCATCCGGGACTCCGTACAATGAGCAGTTCTTC.

This clonotype was picked up a small number of times. The chain has TRBV2 and TRBJ2-1; D not certain. Germline CDR1 and CDR2: SNHLY and FYNNEI. Trimming shortened V by 10 bases and J by 2 bases, and 12 bases separated the two germline ends. The CDR3 is made up of 13 amino acids. The CDR3: CAIPVTAYNEQFF. The CDR3 DNA reads TGTGCCATCCCAGTAACGGCCTACAATGAGCAGTTCTTC.